This T cell receptor (beta chain) was sequenced for a study of cytomegalovirus exposure and HLA in healthy donors. This PCR relied on a set of 60 Vbeta primers and 13 Jbeta primers. Only in-frame clones appear in the TCRdb table, and some are missing; sequencing was by immunoSEQ multiplex PCR. This sample has 160,000 or so clones, with approximately 76% found just once. Per the germline V gene, CDR1 is MDHEN and CDR2 is SYDVKM. The trim removed 2 bases at V and 4 bases at J, leaving 7 bases unmatched. The CDR3 extends over 16 amino acids. Sequences were obtained from PBMCs. The clonotype originates from a man aged 60-69 years in good health and CMV-seronegative. This chain connects TRBV28 to TRBJ2-1, with TRBD1 identical over 8 bases. The CDR3, as DNA: TGTGCCAGCAGTTTAAGAGGGACAGGCCTTTACAATGAGCAGTTCTTC. Translated: CASSLRGTGLYNEQFF.